This TCR beta chain came from a study of blood T cell repertoires in COVID-19. On the study more broadly: Samples representing acute and convalescent COVID-19 were sourced from the United States, Italy and Spain. In each case, the material was cDNA or gDNA derived from T cells, B-cell-depleted T cells, or PBMCs.

This CDR3 is 19 amino acids long. Germline V gene sequence: CDR1 MGHRA, CDR2 YSYEKL. The V gene end was trimmed by 6 bases and the J gene end by 3 bases; junction bases not matched to a gene: 23. In the original workflow: Using reference gene primer amplification, nucleated cell counts were estimated. The assay was immunoSEQ multiplex PCR, and TCRdb's table has in-frame clones only and misses some. Clone size and V and J calls were adopted from that table, with D and trimming inferred from the DNA. The data hold roughly 90,000 clones, with approximately 85% observed a single time. The sequence was collected from a human donor in a cohort sampled during active COVID-19. V is TRBV4-1 and J is TRBJ2-7; 7 nucleotides line up with TRBD2. The source material was peripheral blood. CDR3 sequence: CASRPSSSQDTGRYYEQYF. Written as DNA, the CDR3 is TGCGCCAGCAGGCCCTCCAGCAGCCAAGATACCGGGAGGTACTACGAGCAGTACTTC.